Listed here are 5 T cell receptor beta chains from one sample, sequenced in a study of CD8 T cells in Susac syndrome (dated by TCRdb to 2018 to 2020). The library came from the immunoSEQ multiplex PCR assay. RNA was extracted using the RNeasy kit, and about 0.5 to 1 ug of the RNA was reverse transcribed with random hexamers. The raw public reads went through TCRdb reprocessing: fastp at Q25, MiXCR clone calling, in-frame beta chains kept. Rows merge per CDR3 protein into single entries with the most common DNA and genes. Across this sample there are about 180,000 distinct CDR3 sequences, with 85% to 95% seen only once. 0.09% to 0.1% of the sample is held by the ten biggest clonotypes. The source material was CD4+ T cells from PBMCs. The receptors come from a human donor with Susac syndrome.

V gene TRBV2 combines with J gene TRBJ2-3, with a weak D call TRBD1 (6 bases). Between the trimmed V and J ends, which lost 8 bases and 4 bases, there was a span of 16 bases. Germline CDR1 and CDR2: SNHLY and FYNNEI. The CDR3 contains 14 residues. CDR3 DNA sequence: TGTGCCAGCCGGCCCGCTGAGGGGGCAGATACGCAGTATTTT. Translation: CASRPAEGADTQYF.

The rearrangement links TRBV5-1 to TRBJ1-2; tentative D call: TRBD1 (5 bases). CDR3 length: 17 amino acids. CDR1 is SGHRS, CDR2 YFSETQ, per germline. Between the trimmed V and J ends, which lost 4 bases and 2 bases, there was a span of 21 bases. CDR3 DNA sequence: TGCGCCAGCAGCCTCAAGGGATCGGGGGGTTCGAACTATGGCTACACCTTC. Residues: CASSLKGSGGSNYGYTF.

This clonotype came up once. The DNA for the CDR3 is TGTGCCAGCAGTGAGCAGGGGATAAAGCAGCCCCAGCATTTT. Protein sequence: CASSEQGIKQPQHF. This chain links TRBV2 with TRBJ1-5; D perhaps matches TRBD1 (6 bases). CDR3 length: 14 residues. Looked up from germline, CDR1 is SNHLY and CDR2 is FYNNEI. V gave up 3 bases and J gave up 7 bases, with 13 bases separating them.

The chain recombines TRBV7-2 with TRBJ2-7, with D perhaps TRBD2 (5 bases). The CDR3 covers 15 residues. V dropped 7 bases and J dropped 2 bases, with 18 bases sitting between them. Germline V CDR1 and CDR2: SGHTA, FQGNSA. CDR3 amino acids: CASTRQSGSPYEQYF. In nucleotides, the CDR3 is TGTGCCAGCACCCGTCAATCGGGATCCCCCTACGAGCAGTACTTC.

The chain recombines TRBV7-9 with TRBJ2-7; D is ambiguous. V was shortened by 5 bases and J by 5 bases, with 16 bases between the two germline ends. Germline V gives CDR1 SEHNR, CDR2 FQNEAQ (reference sequence). The CDR3 spans 14 residues. Written as DNA, the CDR3 is TGTGCCAGCAGCCCACGGGCCCTCCAGGACGAGCAGTACTTC. As protein: CASSPRALQDEQYF.